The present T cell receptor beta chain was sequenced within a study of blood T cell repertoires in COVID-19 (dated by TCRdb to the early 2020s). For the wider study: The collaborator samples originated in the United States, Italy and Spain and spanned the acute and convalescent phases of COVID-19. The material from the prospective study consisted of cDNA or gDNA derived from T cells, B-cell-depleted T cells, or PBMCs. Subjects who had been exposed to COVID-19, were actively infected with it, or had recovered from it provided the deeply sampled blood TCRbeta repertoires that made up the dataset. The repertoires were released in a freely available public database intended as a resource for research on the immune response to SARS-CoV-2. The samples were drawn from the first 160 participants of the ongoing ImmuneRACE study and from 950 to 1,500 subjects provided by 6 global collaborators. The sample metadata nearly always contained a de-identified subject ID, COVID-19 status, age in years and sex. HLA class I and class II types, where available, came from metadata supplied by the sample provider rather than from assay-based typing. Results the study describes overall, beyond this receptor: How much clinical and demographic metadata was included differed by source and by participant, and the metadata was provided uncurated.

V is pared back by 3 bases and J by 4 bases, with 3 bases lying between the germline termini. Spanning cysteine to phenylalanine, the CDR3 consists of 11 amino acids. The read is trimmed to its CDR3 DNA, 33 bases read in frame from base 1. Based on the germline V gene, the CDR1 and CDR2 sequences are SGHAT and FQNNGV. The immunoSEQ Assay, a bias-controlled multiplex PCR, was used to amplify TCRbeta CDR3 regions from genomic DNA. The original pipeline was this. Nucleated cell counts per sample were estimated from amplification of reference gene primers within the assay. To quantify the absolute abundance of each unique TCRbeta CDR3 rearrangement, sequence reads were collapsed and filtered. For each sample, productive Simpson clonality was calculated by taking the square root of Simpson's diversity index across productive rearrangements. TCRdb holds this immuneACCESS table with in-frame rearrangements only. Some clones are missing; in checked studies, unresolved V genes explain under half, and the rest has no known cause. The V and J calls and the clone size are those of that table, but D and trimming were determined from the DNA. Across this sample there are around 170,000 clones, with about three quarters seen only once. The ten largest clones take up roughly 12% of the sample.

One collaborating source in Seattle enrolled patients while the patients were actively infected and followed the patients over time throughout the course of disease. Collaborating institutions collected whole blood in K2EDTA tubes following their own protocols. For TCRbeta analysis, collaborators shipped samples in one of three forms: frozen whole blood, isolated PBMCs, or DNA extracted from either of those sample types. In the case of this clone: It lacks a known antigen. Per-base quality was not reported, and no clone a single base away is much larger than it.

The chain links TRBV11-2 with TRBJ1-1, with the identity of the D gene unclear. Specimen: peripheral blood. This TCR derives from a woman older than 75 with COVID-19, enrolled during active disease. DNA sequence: TGTGCCAGCAGCTTCAGCACTGAAGCTTTCTTT. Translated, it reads CASSFSTEAFF.